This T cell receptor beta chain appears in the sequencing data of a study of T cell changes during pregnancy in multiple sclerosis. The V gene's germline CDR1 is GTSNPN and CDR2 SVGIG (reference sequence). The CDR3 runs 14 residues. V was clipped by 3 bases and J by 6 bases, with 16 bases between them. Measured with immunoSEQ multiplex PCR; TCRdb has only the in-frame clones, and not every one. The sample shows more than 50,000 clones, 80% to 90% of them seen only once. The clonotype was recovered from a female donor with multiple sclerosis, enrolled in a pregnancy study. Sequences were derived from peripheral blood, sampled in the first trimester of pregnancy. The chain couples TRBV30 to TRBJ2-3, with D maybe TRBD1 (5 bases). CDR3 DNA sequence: TGTGCCTGGAGGGCTAGTCCAAACAGGGATACGCAGTATTTT. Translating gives CAWRASPNRDTQYF.